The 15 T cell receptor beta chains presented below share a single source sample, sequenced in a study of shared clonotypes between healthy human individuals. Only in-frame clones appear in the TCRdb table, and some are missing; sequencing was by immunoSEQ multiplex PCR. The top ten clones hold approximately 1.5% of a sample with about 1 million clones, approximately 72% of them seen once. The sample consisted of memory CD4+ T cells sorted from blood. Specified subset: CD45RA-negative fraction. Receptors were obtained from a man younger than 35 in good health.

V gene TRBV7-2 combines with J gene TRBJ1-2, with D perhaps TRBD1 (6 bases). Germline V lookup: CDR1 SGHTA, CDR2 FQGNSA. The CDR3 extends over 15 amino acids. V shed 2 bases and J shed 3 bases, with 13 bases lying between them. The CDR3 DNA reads TGTGCCAGCAGCTTATTCTGGACAGAGGACTATGGCTACACCTTC. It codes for CASSLFWTEDYGYTF.

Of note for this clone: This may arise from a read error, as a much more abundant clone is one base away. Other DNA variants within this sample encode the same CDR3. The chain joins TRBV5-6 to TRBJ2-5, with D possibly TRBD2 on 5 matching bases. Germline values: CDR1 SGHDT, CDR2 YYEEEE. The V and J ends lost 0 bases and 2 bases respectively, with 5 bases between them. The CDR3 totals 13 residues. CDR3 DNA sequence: TGTGCCAGCAGCTTGGGACTACAAGAGACCCAGTACTTC. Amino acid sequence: CASSLGLQETQYF.

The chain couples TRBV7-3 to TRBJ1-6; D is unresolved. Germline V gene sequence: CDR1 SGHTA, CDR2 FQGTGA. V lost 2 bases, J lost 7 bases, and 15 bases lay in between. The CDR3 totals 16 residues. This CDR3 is CASSLWAGGKNSPLHF. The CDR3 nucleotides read TGTGCCAGCAGCTTATGGGCAGGAGGAAAGAATTCACCCCTCCACTTT.

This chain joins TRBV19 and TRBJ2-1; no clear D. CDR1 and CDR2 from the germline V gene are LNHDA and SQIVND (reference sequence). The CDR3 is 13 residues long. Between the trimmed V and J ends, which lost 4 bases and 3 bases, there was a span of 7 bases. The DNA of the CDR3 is TGTGCCAGTAGTAAATTGTACTACAATGAGCAGTTCTTC. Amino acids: CASSKLYYNEQFF.

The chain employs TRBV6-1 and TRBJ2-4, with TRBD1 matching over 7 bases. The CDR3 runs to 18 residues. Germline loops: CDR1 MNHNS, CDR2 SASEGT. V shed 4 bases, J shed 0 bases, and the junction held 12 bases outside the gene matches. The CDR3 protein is CASSGPGGPALAKNIQYF. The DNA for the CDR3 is TGTGCCAGCAGTGGTCCAGGGGGTCCTGCCTTAGCCAAAAACATTCAGTACTTC.

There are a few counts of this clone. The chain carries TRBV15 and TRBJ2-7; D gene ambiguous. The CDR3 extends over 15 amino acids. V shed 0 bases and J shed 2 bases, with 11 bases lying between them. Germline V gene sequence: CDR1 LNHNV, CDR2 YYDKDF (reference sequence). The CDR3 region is CATSREKGGTYEQYF. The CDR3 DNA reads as TGTGCCACCAGCAGAGAGAAGGGCGGAACCTACGAGCAGTACTTC.

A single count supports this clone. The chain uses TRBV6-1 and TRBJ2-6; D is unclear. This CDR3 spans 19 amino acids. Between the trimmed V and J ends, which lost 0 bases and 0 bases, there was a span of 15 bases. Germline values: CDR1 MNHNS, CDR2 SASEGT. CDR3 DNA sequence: TGTGCCAGCAGTGAAGCGCTAGGGATTCTAAGCTCTGGGGCCAACGTCCTGACTTTC. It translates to CASSEALGILSSGANVLTF.

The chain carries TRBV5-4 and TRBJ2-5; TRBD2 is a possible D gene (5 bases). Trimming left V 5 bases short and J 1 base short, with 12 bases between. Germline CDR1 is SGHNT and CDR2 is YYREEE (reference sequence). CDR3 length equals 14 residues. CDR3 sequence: CASSSPGSQETQYF. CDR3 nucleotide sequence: TGTGCCAGCAGTTCCCCGGGGAGCCAAGAGACCCAGTACTTC. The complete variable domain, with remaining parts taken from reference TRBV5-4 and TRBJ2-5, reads ETGVTQSPTHLIKTRGQQVTLRCSSQSGHNTVSWYQQALGQGPQFIFQYYREEENGRGNFPPRFSGLQFPNYSSELNVNALELDDSALYLCASSSPGSQETQYFGPGTRLLVL.

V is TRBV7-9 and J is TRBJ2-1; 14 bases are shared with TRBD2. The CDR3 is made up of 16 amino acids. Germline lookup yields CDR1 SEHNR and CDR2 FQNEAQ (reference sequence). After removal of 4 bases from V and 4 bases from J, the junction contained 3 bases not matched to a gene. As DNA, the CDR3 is TGTGCCAGCAGCTGGGGGACTAGCGGGAGTTACAATGAGCAGTTCTTC. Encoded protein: CASSWGTSGSYNEQFF.

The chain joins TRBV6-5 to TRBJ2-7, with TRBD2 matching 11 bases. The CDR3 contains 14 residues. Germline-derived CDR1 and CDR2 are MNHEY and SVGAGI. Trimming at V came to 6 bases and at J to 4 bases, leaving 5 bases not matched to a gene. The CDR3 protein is CASRAGLAEYEQYF. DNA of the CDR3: TGTGCCAGCAGGGCGGGACTAGCGGAATACGAGCAGTACTTC.

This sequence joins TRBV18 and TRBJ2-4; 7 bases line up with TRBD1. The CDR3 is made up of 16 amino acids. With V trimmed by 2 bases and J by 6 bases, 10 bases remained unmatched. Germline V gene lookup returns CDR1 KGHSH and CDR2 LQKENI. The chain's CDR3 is CASSPNPPTGRNIQYF. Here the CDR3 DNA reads TGTGCCAGCTCACCAAACCCCCCGACAGGGAGAAACATTCAGTACTTC.

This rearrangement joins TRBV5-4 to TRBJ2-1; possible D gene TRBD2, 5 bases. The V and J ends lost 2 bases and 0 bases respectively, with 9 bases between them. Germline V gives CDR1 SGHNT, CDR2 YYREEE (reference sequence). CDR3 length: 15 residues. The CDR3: CASSFWEHSYNEQFF. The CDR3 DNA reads TGTGCCAGCAGCTTTTGGGAGCACTCCTACAATGAGCAGTTCTTC.

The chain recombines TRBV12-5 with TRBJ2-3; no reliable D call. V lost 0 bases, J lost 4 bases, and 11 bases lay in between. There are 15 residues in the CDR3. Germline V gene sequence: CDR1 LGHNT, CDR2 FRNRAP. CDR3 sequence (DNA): TGTGCTAGTGGTTTGGTACTTGGGCCTTCAGATACGCAGTATTTT. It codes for CASGLVLGPSDTQYF.

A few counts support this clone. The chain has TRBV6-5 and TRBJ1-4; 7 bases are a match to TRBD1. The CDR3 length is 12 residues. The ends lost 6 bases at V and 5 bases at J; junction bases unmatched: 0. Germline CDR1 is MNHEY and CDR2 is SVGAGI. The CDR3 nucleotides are TGTGCCAGCAGGACAGGGAATGAAAAACTGTTTTTT. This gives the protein CASRTGNEKLFF.

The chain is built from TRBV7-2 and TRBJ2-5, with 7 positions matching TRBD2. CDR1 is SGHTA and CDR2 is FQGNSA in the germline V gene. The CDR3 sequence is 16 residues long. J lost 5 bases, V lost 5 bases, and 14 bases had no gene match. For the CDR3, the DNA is TGTGCCAGCAGCCAAGGGAGGGTCAGTTATTCGGAGACCCAGTACTTC. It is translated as CASSQGRVSYSETQYF.